This T cell receptor (beta chain) appears in the sequencing data of a study of shared clonotypes between healthy human individuals. Study findings and constraints: Richness estimates generally favored naive over memory subsets.

A remark on this clone: The antigen remains undetermined.

A split of CD4+ cells into CD45RA+ naive and CD45RA-negative memory subsets was performed. V lost 6 bases, J lost 7 bases, and 9 bases stayed unmatched. The CDR3 is 15 amino acids. Germline V lookup: CDR1 MDHEN, CDR2 SYDVKM. The authors distributed each subset's genomic DNA evenly over several immunoSEQ plates. Only in-frame clones appear in the TCRdb table, and some are missing; sequencing was by immunoSEQ multiplex PCR. Here the sample spans 1.4 million or so clones, around 98.5% being singletons. Sample: naive CD4+ T cells sorted from blood. Regarding subset: CD45RA+ positively selected. This rearrangement joins TRBV28 to TRBJ2-2; 9 nucleotides agree with TRBD1. The TCR originated in a man younger than 40 in good health. Here the CDR3 reads CASRPSGQGNGELFF. CDR3 coding DNA: TGTGCCAGCAGACCCTCGGGACAGGGAAACGGGGAGCTGTTTTTT.